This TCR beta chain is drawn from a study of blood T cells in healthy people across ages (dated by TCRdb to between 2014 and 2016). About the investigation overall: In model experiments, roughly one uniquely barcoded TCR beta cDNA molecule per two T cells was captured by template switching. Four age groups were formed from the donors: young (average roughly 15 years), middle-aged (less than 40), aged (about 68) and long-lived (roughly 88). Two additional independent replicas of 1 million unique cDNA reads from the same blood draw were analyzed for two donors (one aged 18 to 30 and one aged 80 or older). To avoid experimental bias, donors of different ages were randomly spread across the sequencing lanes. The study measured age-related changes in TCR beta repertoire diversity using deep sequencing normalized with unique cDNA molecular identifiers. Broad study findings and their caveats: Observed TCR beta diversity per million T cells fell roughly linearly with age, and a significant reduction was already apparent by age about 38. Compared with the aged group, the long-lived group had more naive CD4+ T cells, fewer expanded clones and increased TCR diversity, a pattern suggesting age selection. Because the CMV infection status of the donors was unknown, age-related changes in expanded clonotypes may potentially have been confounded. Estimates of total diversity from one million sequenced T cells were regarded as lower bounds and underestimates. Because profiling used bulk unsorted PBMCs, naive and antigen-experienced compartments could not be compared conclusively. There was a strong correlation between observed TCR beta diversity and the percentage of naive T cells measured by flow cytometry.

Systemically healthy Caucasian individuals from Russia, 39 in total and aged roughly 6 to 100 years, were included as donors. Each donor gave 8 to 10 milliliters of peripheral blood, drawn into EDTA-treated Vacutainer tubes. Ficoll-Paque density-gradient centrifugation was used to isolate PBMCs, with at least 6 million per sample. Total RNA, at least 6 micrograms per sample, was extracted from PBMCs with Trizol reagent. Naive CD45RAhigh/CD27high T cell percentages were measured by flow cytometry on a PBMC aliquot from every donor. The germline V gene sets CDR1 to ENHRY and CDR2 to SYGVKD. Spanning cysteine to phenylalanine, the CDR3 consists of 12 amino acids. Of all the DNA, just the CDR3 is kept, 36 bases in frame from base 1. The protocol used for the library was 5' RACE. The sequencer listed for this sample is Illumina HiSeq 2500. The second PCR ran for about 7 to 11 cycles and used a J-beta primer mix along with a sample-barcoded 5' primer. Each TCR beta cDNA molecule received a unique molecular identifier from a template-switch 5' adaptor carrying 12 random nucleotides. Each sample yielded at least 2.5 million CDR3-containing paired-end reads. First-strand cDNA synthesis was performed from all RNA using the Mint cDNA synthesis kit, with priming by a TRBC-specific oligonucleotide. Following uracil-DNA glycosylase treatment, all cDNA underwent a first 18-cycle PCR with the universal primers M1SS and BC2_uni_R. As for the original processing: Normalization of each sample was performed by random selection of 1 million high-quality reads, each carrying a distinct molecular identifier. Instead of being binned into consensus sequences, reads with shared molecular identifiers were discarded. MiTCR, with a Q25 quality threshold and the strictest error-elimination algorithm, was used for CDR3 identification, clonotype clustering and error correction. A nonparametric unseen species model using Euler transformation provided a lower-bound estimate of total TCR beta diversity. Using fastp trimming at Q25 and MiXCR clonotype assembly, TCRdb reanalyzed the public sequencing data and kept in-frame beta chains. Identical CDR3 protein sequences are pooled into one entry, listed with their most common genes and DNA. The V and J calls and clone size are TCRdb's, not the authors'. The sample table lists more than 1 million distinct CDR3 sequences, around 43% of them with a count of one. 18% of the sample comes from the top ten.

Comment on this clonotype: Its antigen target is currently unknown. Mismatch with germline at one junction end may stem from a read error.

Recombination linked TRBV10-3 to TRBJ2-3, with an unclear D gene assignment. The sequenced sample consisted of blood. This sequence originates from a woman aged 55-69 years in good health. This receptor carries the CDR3 CAIGESTDTQYF. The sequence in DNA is TGTGCCATCGGTGAGTCCACAGATACGCAGTATTTT.